This TCR beta chain was identified during a study of cytomegalovirus exposure and HLA in healthy donors. V was pared by 0 bases and J by 3 bases, with 14 bases between. Per the germline V gene, CDR1 is SGHDN and CDR2 is FVKESK. This CDR3 comprises 16 residues. Comments on this clone: No antigen is known for it.

Study-wide results and limits: A link between a missense DCLRE1C variant and TCR beta V- and J-gene trimming emerged from a later analysis.

In the PCR, 60 Vbeta and 13 Jbeta primers were used. Profiled with immunoSEQ multiplex PCR; TCRdb holds only in-frame clones, not every one. This sample has roughly 120,000 clones; roughly two thirds occur once, and the top ten carry around 1.6%. The gene calls are TRBV14 and TRBJ1-2; weak D call: TRBD1 (5 bases). The origin of this receptor is a young man in good health and CMV-seropositive. The sequenced sample consisted of PBMCs. CDR3 sequence reads: CASSQDLWGGHYGYTF. DNA for the CDR3: TGTGCCAGCAGCCAAGATCTTTGGGGGGGACACTATGGCTACACCTTC.